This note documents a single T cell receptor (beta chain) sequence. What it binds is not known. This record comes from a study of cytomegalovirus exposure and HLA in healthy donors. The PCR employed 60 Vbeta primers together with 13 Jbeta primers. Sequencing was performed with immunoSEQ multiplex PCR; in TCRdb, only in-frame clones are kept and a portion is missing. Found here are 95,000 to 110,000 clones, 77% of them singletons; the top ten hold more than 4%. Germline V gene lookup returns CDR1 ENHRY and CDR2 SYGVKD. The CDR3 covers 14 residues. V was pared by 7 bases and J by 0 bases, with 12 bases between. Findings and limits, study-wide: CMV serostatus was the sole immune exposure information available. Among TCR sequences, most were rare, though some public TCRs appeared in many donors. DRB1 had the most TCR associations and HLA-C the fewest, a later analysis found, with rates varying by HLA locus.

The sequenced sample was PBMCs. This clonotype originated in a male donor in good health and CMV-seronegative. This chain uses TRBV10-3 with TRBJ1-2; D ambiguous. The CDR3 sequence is CAINLRSTNYGYTF. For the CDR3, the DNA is TGTGCCATCAATTTGCGGTCTACTAACTATGGCTACACCTTC.